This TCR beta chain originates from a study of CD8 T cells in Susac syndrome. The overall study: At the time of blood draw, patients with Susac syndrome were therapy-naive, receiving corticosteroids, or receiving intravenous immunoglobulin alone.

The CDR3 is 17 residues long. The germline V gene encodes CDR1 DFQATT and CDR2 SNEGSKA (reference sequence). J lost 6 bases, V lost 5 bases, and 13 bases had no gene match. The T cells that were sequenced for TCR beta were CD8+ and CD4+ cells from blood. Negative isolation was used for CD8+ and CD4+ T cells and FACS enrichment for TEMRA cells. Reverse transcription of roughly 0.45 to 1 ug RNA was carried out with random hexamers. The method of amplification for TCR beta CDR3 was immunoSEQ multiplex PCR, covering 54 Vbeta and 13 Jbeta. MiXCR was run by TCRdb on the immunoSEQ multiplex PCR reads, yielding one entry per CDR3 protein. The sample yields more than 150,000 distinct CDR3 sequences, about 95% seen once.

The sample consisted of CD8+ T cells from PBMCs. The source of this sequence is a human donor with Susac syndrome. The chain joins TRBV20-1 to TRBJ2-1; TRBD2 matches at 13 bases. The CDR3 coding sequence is TGCAGTGCTCCTGCGCTTGGACTAGCGGGGGATTTCAATGAGCAGTTCTTC. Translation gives CSAPALGLAGDFNEQFF.